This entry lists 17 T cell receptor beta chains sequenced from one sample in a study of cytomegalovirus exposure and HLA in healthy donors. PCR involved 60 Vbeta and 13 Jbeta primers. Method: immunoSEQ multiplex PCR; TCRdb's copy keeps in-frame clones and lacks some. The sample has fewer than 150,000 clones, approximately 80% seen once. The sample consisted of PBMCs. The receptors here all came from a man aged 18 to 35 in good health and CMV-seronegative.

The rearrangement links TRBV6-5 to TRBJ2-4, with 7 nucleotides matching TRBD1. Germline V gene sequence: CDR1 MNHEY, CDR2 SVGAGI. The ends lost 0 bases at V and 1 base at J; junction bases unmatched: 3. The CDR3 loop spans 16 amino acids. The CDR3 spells CASSYSPTGAKNIQYF. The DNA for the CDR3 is TGTGCCAGCAGTTACTCGCCGACAGGGGCCAAAAACATTCAGTACTTC.

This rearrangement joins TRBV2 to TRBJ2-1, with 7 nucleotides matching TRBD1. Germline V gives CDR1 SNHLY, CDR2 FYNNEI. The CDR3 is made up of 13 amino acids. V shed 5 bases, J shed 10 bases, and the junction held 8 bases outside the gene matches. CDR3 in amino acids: CASSIQGSGEQFF. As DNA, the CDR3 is TGTGCCAGCAGTATACAGGGGTCGGGCGAGCAGTTCTTC.

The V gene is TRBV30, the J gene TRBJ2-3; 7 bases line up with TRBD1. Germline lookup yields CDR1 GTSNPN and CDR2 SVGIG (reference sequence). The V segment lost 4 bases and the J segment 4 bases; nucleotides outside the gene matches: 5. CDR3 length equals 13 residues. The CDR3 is CAWIRQGADTQYF. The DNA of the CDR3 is TGTGCCTGGATACGACAGGGAGCAGATACGCAGTATTTT. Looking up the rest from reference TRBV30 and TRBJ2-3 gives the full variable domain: SQTIHQWPATLVQPVGSPLSLECTVEGTSNPNLYWYRQAAGRGLQLLFYSVGIGQISSEVPQNLSASRPQDRQFILSSKKLLLSDSGFYLCAWIRQGADTQYFGPGTRLTVL.

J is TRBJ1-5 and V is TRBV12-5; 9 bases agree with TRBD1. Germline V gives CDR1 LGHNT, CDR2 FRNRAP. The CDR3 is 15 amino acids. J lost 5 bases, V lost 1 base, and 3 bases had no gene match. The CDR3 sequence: CASGLDRGLYQPQHF. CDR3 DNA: TGTGCTAGTGGTTTGGACAGGGGGCTCTATCAGCCCCAGCATTTT.

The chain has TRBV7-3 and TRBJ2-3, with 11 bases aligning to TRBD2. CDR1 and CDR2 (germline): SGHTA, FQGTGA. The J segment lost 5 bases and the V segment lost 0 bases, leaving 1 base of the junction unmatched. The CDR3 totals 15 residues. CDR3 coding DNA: TGTGCCAGCAGCTTAACTAGCGGGAGGGGAGATACGCAGTATTTT. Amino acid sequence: CASSLTSGRGDTQYF.

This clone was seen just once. The CDR3 reads CASSGYNRVRGTDTQYF. The CDR3 DNA follows: TGTGCCAGCAGCGGATATAACAGGGTCCGAGGCACAGATACGCAGTATTTT. The J gene is TRBJ2-3, the V gene TRBV9; D might be TRBD1 (6 bases). V lost 3 bases, J lost 1 base, and 18 bases lay in between. Germline lookup yields CDR1 SGDLS and CDR2 YYNGEE. The CDR3 contains 17 residues.

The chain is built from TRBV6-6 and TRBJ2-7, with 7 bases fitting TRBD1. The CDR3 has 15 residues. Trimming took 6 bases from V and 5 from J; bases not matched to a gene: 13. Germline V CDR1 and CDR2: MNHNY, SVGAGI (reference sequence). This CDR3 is CASSHGTASPDEQYF. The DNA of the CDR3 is TGTGCCAGCAGCCATGGGACAGCCTCTCCCGACGAGCAGTACTTC.

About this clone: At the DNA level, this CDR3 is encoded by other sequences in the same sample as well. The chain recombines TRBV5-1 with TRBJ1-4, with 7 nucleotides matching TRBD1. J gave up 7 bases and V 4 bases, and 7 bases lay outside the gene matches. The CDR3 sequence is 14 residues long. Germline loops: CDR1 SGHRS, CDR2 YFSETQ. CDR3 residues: CASSLEGAGEKLFF. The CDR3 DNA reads TGCGCCAGCAGCCTGGAGGGGGCAGGTGAAAAACTGTTTTTT.

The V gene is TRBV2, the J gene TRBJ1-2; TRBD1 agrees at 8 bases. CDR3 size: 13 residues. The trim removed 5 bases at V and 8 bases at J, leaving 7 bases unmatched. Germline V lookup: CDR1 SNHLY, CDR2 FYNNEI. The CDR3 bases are TGTGCCAGCAGTCATACGGGACAGGAAGGCTACACCTTC. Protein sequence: CASSHTGQEGYTF.

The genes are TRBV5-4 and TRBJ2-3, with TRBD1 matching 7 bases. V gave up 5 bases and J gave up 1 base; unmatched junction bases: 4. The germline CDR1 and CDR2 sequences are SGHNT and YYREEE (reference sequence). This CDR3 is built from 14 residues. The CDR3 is CASRDGQGTDTQYF. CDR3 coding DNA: TGTGCCAGCAGAGACGGACAGGGCACAGATACGCAGTATTTT.

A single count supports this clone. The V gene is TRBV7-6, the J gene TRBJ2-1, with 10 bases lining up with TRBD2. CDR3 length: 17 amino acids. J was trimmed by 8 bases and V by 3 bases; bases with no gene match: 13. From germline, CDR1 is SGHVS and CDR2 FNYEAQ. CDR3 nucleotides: TGTGCCAGCAGCTTTGGGCGAGCGGGGGGGCCTACGTATGAGCAGTTCTTC. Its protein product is CASSFGRAGGPTYEQFF.

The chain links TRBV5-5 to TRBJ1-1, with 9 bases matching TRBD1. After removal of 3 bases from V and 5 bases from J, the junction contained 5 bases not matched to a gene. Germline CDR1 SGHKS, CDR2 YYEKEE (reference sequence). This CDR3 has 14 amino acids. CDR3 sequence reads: CASSWPTGGTEAFF. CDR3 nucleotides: TGTGCCAGCAGCTGGCCGACAGGGGGGACTGAAGCTTTCTTT.

The chain's CDR3 is CASSLGLAGGQIVNEQFF. In DNA form, the CDR3 reads TGCGCCAGCAGCTTGGGACTAGCGGGGGGGCAAATAGTCAATGAGCAGTTCTTC. The chain uses TRBV5-1 and TRBJ2-1; 14 bases map to TRBD2. The CDR3 covers 18 residues. The V gene end was trimmed by 0 bases and the J gene end by 6 bases; junction bases not matched to a gene: 8. Germline CDR1 reads SGHRS; CDR2 reads YFSETQ.

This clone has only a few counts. CDR3 DNA: TGTGCCATCAATGGACAGGGGAACACTGAAGCTTTCTTT. It yields the protein CAINGQGNTEAFF. The genes are TRBV10-3 and TRBJ1-1; TRBD1 aligns across 8 bases. J lost 1 base, V lost 7 bases, and 2 bases had no gene match. Germline V gives CDR1 ENHRY, CDR2 SYGVKD. The CDR3 loop spans 13 amino acids.

The CDR3 is CASSVGSGRGDTQYF. CDR3 DNA sequence: TGTGCCAGCAGCGTGGGTAGCGGGCGGGGAGATACGCAGTATTTT. The V gene is TRBV9, the J gene TRBJ2-3, with TRBD2 identical over 7 bases. CDR3 length: 15 residues. Looked up from germline, CDR1 is SGDLS and CDR2 is YYNGEE. V trimming: 2 bases; J trimming: 5 bases; junction bases outside the gene matches: 8.

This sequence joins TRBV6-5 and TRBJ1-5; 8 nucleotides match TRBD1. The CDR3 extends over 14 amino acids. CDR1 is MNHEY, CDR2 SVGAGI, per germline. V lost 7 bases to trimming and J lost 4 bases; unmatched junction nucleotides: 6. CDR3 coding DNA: TGTGCCAGCATGCGCCAGGGGGCGAATCAGCCCCAGCATTTT. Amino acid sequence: CASMRQGANQPQHF.

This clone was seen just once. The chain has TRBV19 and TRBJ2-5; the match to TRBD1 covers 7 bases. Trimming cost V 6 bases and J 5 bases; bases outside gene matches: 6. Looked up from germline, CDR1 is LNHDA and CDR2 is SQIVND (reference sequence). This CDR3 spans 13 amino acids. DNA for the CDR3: TGTGCCAGTAGCGGGACAGTGGGGGAGACCCAGTACTTC. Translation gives CASSGTVGETQYF.